The clone carrying this T cell receptor (beta chain) was seen a few times. What it recognizes is unknown. These data are taken from a study of T cells in Graves' hyperthyroidism and ophthalmopathy. The CDR3 is 16 amino acids. The V end lost 4 bases, the J end lost 4 bases, and 20 bases lay between the germline ends. Germline loops: CDR1 SGDLS, CDR2 YYNGEE. Study-level points and caveats: Most clonotypes that expanded in the thyroid above 0.001 also showed up in blood. Researchers report that a 13 V-J model separated ophthalmopathy from stable hyperthyroidism.

Graves' hyperthyroidism without ophthalmopathy progression within 18 months was termed stable. Amplification of TCR beta CDR3 regions used RNA as the template. First-round RT-PCR of the TCR CDR3 relied on the HTBI primer set. Each CDR3 protein is one row after TCRdb ran MiXCR on the multiplex PCR reads. Among hundreds of thousands of distinct CDR3 sequences listed, around 46% were seen once. This sequence originates from a woman in her late teens or twenties with Graves' hyperthyroidism. Sequenced: peripheral blood or thyroid tissue (not recorded which). The chain has TRBV9 and TRBJ1-2; D not resolved. The DNA of the CDR3 is TGTGCCAGCAGCCCAGAGGATCTCTCAACCCGCTATGGCTACACCTTC. This codes for CASSPEDLSTRYGYTF.